Below, one TCR beta chain is given with its context. This sample stems from a study of control samples from healthy donors and cancer patients. Per the germline V gene, CDR1 is DFQATT and CDR2 is SNEGSKA (reference sequence). V lost 3 bases and J lost 1, with 13 bases in between. CDR3 size: 14 residues. Profiled with immunoSEQ multiplex PCR; TCRdb holds only in-frame clones, not every one. The table shows approximately 230,000 clones, with around 79% occurring only once. Sequenced sample: PBMCs. The clonotype was recovered from a woman aged 60-75 years with lung cancer. This sequence joins TRBV20-1 and TRBJ2-7; a weak D match, TRBD2 (6 bases). CDR3 in amino acids: CSASGGTASYEQYF. CDR3 nucleotides: TGCAGTGCTAGTGGGGGGACGGCATCCTACGAGCAGTACTTC.